The T cell receptor beta chain described here comes from a study of T-cell memory formation after mild COVID-19. Study details: Clustering of TCRs was largely donor specific.

Germline V gene data show CDR1 as SEHNR and CDR2 as FQNEAQ (reference sequence). The CDR3 is 18 residues long. Trimming took off 5 bases at V and 0 bases at J, with 20 bases between the two ends. On this clonotype itself: The antigen is not known.

TCRdb re-analysed the 5' RACE reads in MiXCR, keeping a single row per CDR3 protein. Of 300,000 to 350,000 distinct CDR3 sequences listed, approximately 19% are singletons. Study-level findings and limits: The appearance of some responding clones in pre-infection memory suggested that cross-reactive memory joined.

This TCR came from a man aged 18 to 30 who had mild COVID-19 (a few samples of this study predate the infection). Cell type and time point are not known. V and J are TRBV7-9 and TRBJ2-4, with D possibly TRBD1 on 6 matching bases. The sample taken for sequencing was PBMCs or a T cell subset sorted from them (not recorded which). CDR3 loop: CASSDITGTREAKNIQYF. CDR3 coding DNA: TGTGCCAGCAGCGATATCACCGGGACAAGGGAAGCCAAAAACATTCAGTACTTC.